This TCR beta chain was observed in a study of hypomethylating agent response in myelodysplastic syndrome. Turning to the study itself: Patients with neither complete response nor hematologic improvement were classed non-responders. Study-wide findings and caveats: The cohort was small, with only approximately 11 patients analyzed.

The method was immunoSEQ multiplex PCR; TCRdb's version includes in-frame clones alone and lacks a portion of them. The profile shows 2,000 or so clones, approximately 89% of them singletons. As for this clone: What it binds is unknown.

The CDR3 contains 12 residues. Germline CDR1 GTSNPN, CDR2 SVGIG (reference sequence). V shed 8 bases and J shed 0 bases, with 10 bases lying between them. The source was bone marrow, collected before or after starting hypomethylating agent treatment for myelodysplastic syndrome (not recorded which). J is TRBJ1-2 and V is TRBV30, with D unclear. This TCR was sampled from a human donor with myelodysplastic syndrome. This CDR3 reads CARSISNYGYTF. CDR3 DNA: TGTGCCCGTTCTATTTCTAACTATGGCTACACCTTC.